What follows are 30 T cell receptor beta chains derived from one specimen sequenced in a study of T cells after yellow fever vaccination. TCRdb called the 5' RACE reads again in MiXCR, with one record for every CDR3 protein. This table holds 350,000 or so distinct CDR3 sequences, less than 9.5% found once. Sequenced here: PBMCs, sampled roughly 47 days after the first yellow fever vaccination. The receptors originated from a man younger than 35 who received the YFV17D yellow fever vaccine.

This clonotype was found a few times. The rearrangement uses TRBV24-1 and TRBJ1-5; possible D gene TRBD1, 6 bases. Germline values: CDR1 KGHDR, CDR2 SFDVKD. The CDR3 sequence is 12 residues long. Deletions cut 5 bases from V and 5 bases from J, with 6 bases between. In DNA, the CDR3 is TGTGCCACCAGTGCAGGGGATCAGCCCCAGCATTTT. Translated, it gives CATSAGDQPQHF.

The V call is TRBV9, the J call TRBJ2-5, with D possibly being TRBD2 (6 bases). The CDR3 consists of 14 residues. Trimming stripped 5 bases from V and 5 bases from J, with 16 bases between. From germline, CDR1 is SGDLS and CDR2 YYNGEE. The CDR3, as DNA: TGTGCCAGCAGTGCAGTGGGGGGAGAGGAGACCCAGTACTTC. Protein product: CASSAVGGEETQYF.

This clonotype was counted between two and nine times. V and J are TRBV6-1 and TRBJ1-1; D remains ambiguous. CDR1 is MNHNS, CDR2 SASEGT, per germline. There are 15 residues in the CDR3. V was clipped by 6 bases and J by 4 bases, with 18 bases between them. The CDR3 nucleotides read TGTGCCAGCAGCAGCCCCCATGGGTTCCTCACTGAAGCTTTCTTT. Translated, it gives CASSSPHGFLTEAFF.

V and J are TRBV7-8 and TRBJ2-2, with TRBD1 matching 11 bases. The CDR3 loop spans 16 amino acids. Trimming at V came to 5 bases and at J to 3 bases, leaving 5 bases not matched to a gene. CDR1 and CDR2 from the germline V gene are SGHVS and FQNEAQ. The CDR3 region is CASSRDRGSYTGELFF. DNA for the CDR3: TGTGCCAGCAGCCGGGACAGGGGGTCGTACACCGGGGAGCTGTTTTTT.

This clonotype was counted a few times. The rearrangement uses TRBV6-5 and TRBJ2-7; D is ambiguous. This CDR3 is built from 14 residues. Looked up from germline, CDR1 is MNHEY and CDR2 is SVGAGI. With 0 bases removed from V and 4 bases from J, the gap between germline ends came to 10 bases. CDR3 region: CASSYSMPTYEQYV. CDR3 DNA: TGTGCCAGCAGTTACTCGATGCCTACTTACGAGCAGTACGTC.

The chain employs TRBV7-2 and TRBJ2-3; D possibly corresponds to TRBD1 (7 bases). Between the trimmed V and J ends, which lost 5 bases and 6 bases, there was a span of 21 bases. The CDR3 extends over 16 amino acids. CDR1 is SGHTA, CDR2 FQGNSA, per germline. The CDR3 protein is CASSRASRGALDTQYF. CDR3 in DNA: TGTGCCAGCAGCCGGGCGAGCAGGGGGGCCCTGGATACGCAGTATTTT.

This clonotype was recorded once. A read error may explain this, as a much larger clone is one base away. The V gene is TRBV20-1, the J gene TRBJ2-5, with 7 bases that match TRBD1. Looked up from germline, CDR1 is DFQATT and CDR2 is SNEGSKA (reference sequence). The CDR3 runs 13 residues. The CDR3 coding sequence is TGCAGTGCTAGAGGGACAGGAATAGAGACCCAGAACTTC. Its translation: CSARGTGIETQNF.

This clonotype has only a few counts. The rearrangement uses TRBV7-2 and TRBJ2-2, with 8 bases lining up with TRBD1. The CDR3 contains 16 residues. J was trimmed by 1 base and V by 1 base; bases with no gene match: 2. CDR1 is SGHTA, CDR2 FQGNSA, per germline. CDR3 loop: CASSLGGTGNTGELFF. For the CDR3, the DNA is TGTGCCAGCAGCTTAGGTGGGACAGGGAACACCGGGGAGCTGTTTTTT. Supplemented by reference TRBV7-2 and TRBJ2-2, the full variable domain reads GAGVSQSPSNKVTEKGKDVELRCDPISGHTALYWYRQSLGQGLEFLIYFQGNSAPDKSGLPSDRFSAERTGGSVSTLTIQRTQQEDSAVYLCASSLGGTGNTGELFFGEGSRLTVL.

A few counts support this clonotype. V and J are TRBV5-1 and TRBJ1-1, with D possibly matching TRBD1 (5 bases). Per the germline V gene, CDR1 is SGHRS and CDR2 is YFSETQ. The ends were cut back, 4 bases at V and 5 bases at J, with 15 bases in the middle. The CDR3 runs to 14 residues. DNA for the CDR3: TGCGCCAGCAGCACCTTCGGGGGTAATACTGAAGCTTTCTTT. Amino acids: CASSTFGGNTEAFF.

The table lists this clonotype with a few counts. This chain connects TRBV10-3 to TRBJ2-5; perhaps TRBD2 as D (6 bases). Germline CDR1 is ENHRY and CDR2 is SYGVKD. Trimming pared 2 bases from V and 4 bases from J, leaving 8 bases between. CDR3 length: 13 amino acids. In nucleotides, the CDR3 is TGTGCCATCAGTGAGGATAGCGGAGAGACCCAGTACTTC. It specifies CAISEDSGETQYF.

This clonotype was detected only a few times. The rearrangement links TRBV5-4 to TRBJ1-1; tentatively, D is TRBD1 (6 bases). Per germline, CDR1 SGHNT and CDR2 YYREEE (reference sequence). CDR3 size: 13 residues. Trimming removed 3 bases at V and 6 bases at J, with 12 bases between. Here the CDR3 DNA reads TGTGCCAGCAGCTCCACAGGGAAATCTGAAGCTTTCTTT. Its protein is CASSSTGKSEAFF.

This chain joins TRBV5-5 and TRBJ2-5; the D gene is possibly TRBD2 (6 bases). Trimming removed 0 bases at V and 5 bases at J, with 14 bases between. Germline CDR1 is SGHKS and CDR2 is YYEKEE (reference sequence). The CDR3 runs to 15 residues. CDR3 protein: CASSLVNSGRETQYF. CDR3 coding DNA: TGTGCCAGCAGCTTGGTGAATAGCGGCCGGGAGACCCAGTACTTC.

The chain carries TRBV3-1 and TRBJ2-7, with 10 bases that match TRBD2. Germline V gene data show CDR1 as LGHDT and CDR2 as YNNKEL (reference sequence). This CDR3 has 15 residues. The ends lost 3 bases at V and 6 bases at J; junction bases unmatched: 8. CDR3 in DNA: TGTGCCAGCAGCCAGGTTCCTAGCGGGGGCGGCGAGCAGTACTTC. Translation gives CASSQVPSGGGEQYF.

This clonotype showed up many times. This chain joins TRBV9 and TRBJ2-5, with D hard to call. The CDR3 has 11 amino acids. V was shortened by 0 bases and J by 4 bases, with 1 base between the two germline ends. Germline CDR1 reads SGDLS; CDR2 reads YYNGEE. The CDR3 DNA is TGTGCCAGCAGCGTAGCAGAGACCCAGTACTTC. Translation: CASSVAETQYF.

This clonotype turned up a few times. The V call is TRBV5-4, the J call TRBJ1-1; 10 nucleotides align to TRBD1. The J segment lost 6 bases and the V segment lost 0 bases, leaving 5 bases of the junction unmatched. CDR1 and CDR2 from the germline V gene are SGHNT and YYREEE (reference sequence). The CDR3 has 15 amino acids. In DNA, the CDR3 is TGTGCCAGCAGCTTGGCGGGGACAGGGGCCCCTGAAGCTTTCTTT. Its protein is CASSLAGTGAPEAFF.

The table lists this clonotype with a few counts. The chain joins TRBV7-3 to TRBJ2-5; unclear D gene. The V gene lost 5 bases and the J gene lost 3 bases, with 7 bases spanning the gap. CDR1 is SGHTA and CDR2 is FQGTGA in the germline V gene. The CDR3 is 12 amino acids. The CDR3 region has the DNA TGTGCCAGCAGCCTCGACAAAGAGACCCAGTACTTC. The encoded protein is CASSLDKETQYF.

In its sample, this clonotype was seen many times. CDR3 in amino acids: CASSSTGGNSPLHF. As DNA, the CDR3 is TGTGCCAGCAGCTCGACAGGGGGAAATTCACCCCTCCACTTT. The chain is built from TRBV11-1 and TRBJ1-6, with 9 bases lining up with TRBD1. The CDR3 has 14 amino acids. V lost 4 bases, J lost 7 bases, and 2 bases stayed unmatched. The germline gives CDR1 SGHAT, CDR2 FQDESV (reference sequence). The variable domain in full, completed from reference TRBV11-1 and TRBJ1-6, reads EAEVAQSPRYKITEKSQAVAFWCDPISGHATLYWYRQILGQGPELLVQFQDESVVDDSQLPKDRFSAERLKGVDSTLKIQPAELGDSAMYLCASSSTGGNSPLHFGNGTRLTVT.

The chain is built from TRBV7-2 and TRBJ1-1; D not resolved. This CDR3 spans 14 amino acids. Trimming cost V 6 bases and J 2 bases, with 13 bases left between them. Germline V gene data show CDR1 as SGHTA and CDR2 as FQGNSA. This chain's CDR3 is CASSPGGYNTEAFF. The CDR3 DNA reads as TGTGCCAGCAGTCCGGGCGGATATAACACTGAAGCTTTCTTT. The full variable domain, in which reference TRBV7-2 and TRBJ1-1 provide the parts outside the CDR3, is GAGVSQSPSNKVTEKGKDVELRCDPISGHTALYWYRQSLGQGLEFLIYFQGNSAPDKSGLPSDRFSAERTGGSVSTLTIQRTQQEDSAVYLCASSPGGYNTEAFFGQGTRLTVV.

This clonotype was picked up a small number of times. The chain is built from TRBV20-1 and TRBJ2-2, with 9 bases identical to TRBD1. Germline V CDR1 and CDR2: DFQATT, SNEGSKA (reference sequence). CDR3 length: 15 amino acids. The ends lost 1 base at V and 5 bases at J; junction bases unmatched: 5. The CDR3 bases are TGCAGTGCTAGAGGGACAGGGGTGAATACCGGGGAGCTGTTTTTT. It specifies CSARGTGVNTGELFF.

About this clonotype: One junction end does not reproduce the germline sequence, and a read error may be involved. The chain couples TRBV5-1 to TRBJ2-1; TRBD2 agrees at 9 bases. The length of the CDR3 is 16 residues. Germline V gives CDR1 SGHRS, CDR2 YFSETQ. CDR3: CASSSSGGPSYIEQFF. The CDR3, as DNA: TGCGCCAGCAGTAGTAGCGGGGGTCCCTCCTACATTGAGCAGTTCTTC.

In this sample, this clonotype turned up a few times. V usage is TRBV14 and J usage is TRBJ2-2, with D possibly being TRBD1 (6 bases). The CDR3 totals 15 residues. Deletions cut 3 bases from V and 7 bases from J, with 15 bases between. Germline values: CDR1 SGHDN, CDR2 FVKESK. The CDR3 loop reads CASSQRWGRIGELFF. As DNA, the CDR3 is TGTGCCAGCAGCCAGCGTTGGGGGCGGATCGGGGAGCTGTTTTTT.

This clonotype was found a few times. This rearrangement joins TRBV10-3 to TRBJ2-7, with a possible D match to TRBD2 (6 bases). This CDR3 contains 13 residues. Trimming removed 4 bases from V and 5 bases from J, with 12 bases in between. Germline CDR1 is ENHRY and CDR2 is SYGVKD. CDR3 residues: CAISVGREDEQYF. The CDR3 coding sequence is TGTGCCATCAGTGTTGGCAGGGAGGACGAGCAGTACTTC.

This CDR3 is CASSLVRLAFSTGELFF. CDR3 DNA: TGTGCCAGCAGCTTAGTCCGGCTAGCGTTCAGCACCGGGGAGCTGTTTTTT. The V gene is TRBV7-2, the J gene TRBJ2-2, with D possibly matching TRBD2 (6 bases). V dropped 1 base and J dropped 4 bases, with 16 bases sitting between them. CDR3 length equals 17 residues. CDR1 and CDR2 from the germline V gene are SGHTA and FQGNSA.

A few counts support this clonotype. The J gene is TRBJ2-5, the V gene TRBV20-1, with a tentative D call TRBD2 (7 bases). The CDR3 totals 13 residues. The V and J ends lost 3 bases and 1 base respectively, with 9 bases between them. Germline V gene data show CDR1 as DFQATT and CDR2 as SNEGSKA (reference sequence). CDR3 nucleotides: TGCAGTGCTAGGGGGGGGGCCCAAGAGACCCAGTACTTC. Translation: CSARGGAQETQYF.

The chain recombines TRBV12-3 or TRBV12-4 with TRBJ1-1; D ambiguous. CDR3 length: 14 residues. Trimming took off 1 base at V and 6 bases at J, with 12 bases between the two ends. CDR3 bases: TGTGCCAGCAGTTTAGGAGACCGGGCGTCTGAAGCTTTCTTT. Residues: CASSLGDRASEAFF.

A few counts support this clonotype. V usage is TRBV4-2 and J usage is TRBJ2-3; 7 bases match TRBD2. There are 18 residues in the CDR3. Looked up from germline, CDR1 is LGHNA and CDR2 is YNFKEQ. V shed 1 base and J 4 bases; nucleotides not matched to a gene: 14. The CDR3: CASSQVLKLGGGADTQYF. In DNA form, the CDR3 reads TGTGCCAGCAGCCAAGTTCTTAAGCTGGGGGGGGGAGCAGATACGCAGTATTTT.

This clonotype appeared many times. DNA of the CDR3: TGCAGCGTTGCCCACCGAGACTTAGCCGCCGAGACCCAGTACTTC. This encodes CSVAHRDLAAETQYF. This sequence joins TRBV29-1 and TRBJ2-5; D gene uncertain. This CDR3 spans 15 amino acids. Germline V gene lookup returns CDR1 SQVTM and CDR2 ANQGSEA. V dropped 4 bases and J dropped 5 bases, with 20 bases sitting between them.

This clonotype showed up just a few times. The chain joins TRBV28 to TRBJ2-4; D may be TRBD1 (6 bases). This CDR3 is built from 17 residues. From germline, CDR1 is MDHEN and CDR2 SYDVKM. V was pared by 5 bases and J by 0 bases, with 17 bases between. CDR3 sequence reads: CASSPGTLILAKNIQYF. The CDR3 coding sequence is TGTGCCAGCAGTCCCGGGACATTGATACTAGCCAAAAACATTCAGTACTTC.

The CDR3 spells CASRSLAWAGDTQYF. CDR3 sequence (DNA): TGTGCCAGCAGGTCACTAGCCTGGGCGGGAGATACGCAGTATTTT. This chain connects TRBV6-1 to TRBJ2-3; D may be TRBD2 (6 bases). The germline gives CDR1 MNHNS, CDR2 SASEGT. The CDR3 sequence is 15 residues long. V lost 6 bases and J lost 5, with 18 bases in between.

This clonotype has just a few counts. The rearrangement links TRBV12-3 or TRBV12-4 to TRBJ1-5, with unresolved D. CDR3 length: 15 residues. V was clipped by 1 base and J by 7 bases, with 14 bases between them. The CDR3 nucleotides are TGTGCCAGCAGTTTAGGAATCGGGCTACGGCAGCCCCAGCATTTT. Translation: CASSLGIGLRQPQHF.